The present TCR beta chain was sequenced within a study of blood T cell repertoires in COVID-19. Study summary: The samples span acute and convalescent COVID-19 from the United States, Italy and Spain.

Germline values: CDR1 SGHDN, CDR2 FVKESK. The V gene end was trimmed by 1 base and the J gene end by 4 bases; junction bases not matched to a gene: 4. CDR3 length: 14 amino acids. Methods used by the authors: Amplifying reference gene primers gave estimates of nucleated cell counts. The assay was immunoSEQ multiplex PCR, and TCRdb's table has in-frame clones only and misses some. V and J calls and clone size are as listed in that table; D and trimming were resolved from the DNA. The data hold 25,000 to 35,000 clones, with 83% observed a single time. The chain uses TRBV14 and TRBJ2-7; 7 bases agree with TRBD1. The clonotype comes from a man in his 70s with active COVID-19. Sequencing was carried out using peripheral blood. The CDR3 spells CASSQGTGFYEQYF. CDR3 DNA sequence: TGTGCCAGCAGCCAAGGGACAGGCTTTTACGAGCAGTACTTC.